The 26 T cell receptor beta chains below all came from one sample that was sequenced in a study of cytomegalovirus exposure and HLA in healthy donors. PCR used 60 Vbeta primers and 13 Jbeta primers. Generated by immunoSEQ multiplex PCR, the TCRdb table keeps only in-frame clones and is missing some. The sample holds some 100,000 clones; around 80% are singletons and the top ten take approximately 2.6%. Sample: PBMCs. Receptor source: a female donor in good health and CMV-seronegative.

The chain employs TRBV7-9 and TRBJ2-5, with D hard to call. Germline CDR1 and CDR2: SEHNR and FQNEAQ (reference sequence). Trimming shortened V by 2 bases and J by 4 bases, and 11 bases separated the two germline ends. The CDR3 extends over 14 amino acids. The CDR3 nucleotides are TGTGCCAGCAGCTTATCGCGTGCGGTAGAGACCCAGTACTTC. Protein: CASSLSRAVETQYF. Supplemented by reference TRBV7-9 and TRBJ2-5, the full variable domain reads DTGVSQNPRHKITKRGQNVTFRCDPISEHNRLYWYRQTLGQGPEFLTYFQNEAQLEKSRLLSDRFSAERPKGSFSTLEIQRTEQGDSAMYLCASSLSRAVETQYFGPGTRLLVL.

As DNA, the CDR3 is TGTGCCAGCAGCCAAAACCAAGAGACCCAGTACTTC. Translated, it gives CASSQNQETQYF. J is TRBJ2-5 and V is TRBV7-3, with D unresolved. CDR3 length: 12 amino acids. The germline V gene encodes CDR1 SGHTA and CDR2 FQGTGA. The V end was cut by 5 bases, the J end by 0 bases, with 4 bases between.

The V gene is TRBV27, the J gene TRBJ2-5, with 8 bases fitting TRBD1. The assigned J gene may be wrong: the sequence end matches TRBJ2-7 better. The germline gives CDR1 MNHEY, CDR2 SMNVEV (reference sequence). The CDR3 totals 14 residues. The CDR3 DNA reads TGTGCCAGCAGCATCGGACAGGGAACCTACGAGCAGTACTTC. The encoded protein is CASSIGQGTYEQYF.

The V and J genes are TRBV28 and TRBJ1-2; TRBD1 aligns across 7 bases. Germline lookup yields CDR1 MDHEN and CDR2 SYDVKM. The CDR3 totals 14 residues. The V and J ends lost 6 bases and 8 bases, in that order; junction bases with no gene match: 12. CDR3 loop: CASSSQDRLKGYTF. The CDR3 bases are TGTGCCAGCAGCTCCCAGGACAGGTTGAAAGGCTACACCTTC.

The genes are TRBV18 and TRBJ2-3; the match to TRBD2 covers 7 bases. CDR1 and CDR2 from the germline V gene are KGHSH and LQKENI. The V and J ends lost 3 bases and 1 base, in that order; junction bases with no gene match: 7. The CDR3 loop spans 16 amino acids. The CDR3 DNA follows: TGTGCCAGCTCACCCCTCTCTGGGGGGGGCACAGATACGCAGTATTTT. It is translated as CASSPLSGGGTDTQYF.

The CDR3 bases are TGTGCCTGGAGTGTAGGGACACTCCATAACACCGGGGAGCTGTTTTTT. It encodes CAWSVGTLHNTGELFF. The rearrangement links TRBV30 to TRBJ2-2, with TRBD1 as a possible D gene (6 bases). This CDR3 spans 16 amino acids. Germline-derived CDR1 and CDR2 are GTSNPN and SVGIG (reference sequence). With 0 bases removed from V and 2 bases from J, the gap between germline ends came to 13 bases.

The chain links TRBV30 to TRBJ2-6; D perhaps matches TRBD2 (6 bases). The CDR3 contains 14 residues. Germline V gene sequence: CDR1 GTSNPN, CDR2 SVGIG (reference sequence). Between the trimmed V and J ends, which lost 6 bases and 4 bases, there was a span of 13 bases. Here the CDR3 reads CACRGSRGANVLTF. CDR3 DNA sequence: TGTGCCTGCCGGGGGTCGAGGGGGGCCAACGTCCTGACTTTC. The variable domain in full, completed from reference TRBV30 and TRBJ2-6, reads SQTIHQWPATLVQPVGSPLSLECTVEGTSNPNLYWYRQAAGRGLQLLFYSVGIGQISSEVPQNLSASRPQDRQFILSSKKLLLSDSGFYLCACRGSRGANVLTFGAGSRLTVL.

The chain uses TRBV19 and TRBJ1-6; D call uncertain. V shed 9 bases and J shed 7 bases, with 10 bases lying between them. The CDR3 is 12 residues long. Germline values: CDR1 LNHDA, CDR2 SQIVND (reference sequence). CDR3 nucleotide sequence: TGTGCCAGCGCATGGGAGAATTCACCCCTCCACTTT. Translation: CASAWENSPLHF. Together with reference TRBV19 and TRBJ1-6, the CDR3 gives the full variable domain: DGGITQSPKYLFRKEGQNVTLSCEQNLNHDAMYWYRQDPGQGLRLIYYSQIVNDFQKGDIAEGYSVSREKKESFPLTVTSAQKNPTAFYLCASAWENSPLHFGNGTRLTVT.

V and J are TRBV5-4 and TRBJ1-1; 8 nucleotides line up with TRBD1. CDR3 length: 15 residues. Germline-derived CDR1 and CDR2 are SGHNT and YYREEE (reference sequence). V lost 1 base and J lost 1; bases outside the gene matches: 3. The CDR3 here is CASSLSGQGNTEAFF. In nucleotides, the CDR3 is TGTGCCAGCAGCTTGAGCGGACAGGGGAACACTGAAGCTTTCTTT.

The chain combines TRBV2 with TRBJ2-3; no firm D call. Trimming removed 8 bases at V and 14 bases at J, with 20 bases between. The germline V gene has CDR1 SNHLY and CDR2 FYNNEI. CDR3 size: 12 residues. DNA for the CDR3: TGTGCCAGCCATGCCGGAGTCCCAAGTAGGTATTTT. This encodes CASHAGVPSRYF.

This clone has a handful of counts. The chain is built from TRBV6-1 and TRBJ1-5; the D is unclear. The CDR3 consists of 12 residues. Germline V gives CDR1 MNHNS, CDR2 SASEGT. V lost 3 bases, J lost 6 bases, and 6 bases lay in between. The DNA for the CDR3 is TGTGCCAGCAGTGATCCGGGTCAGCCCCAGCATTTT. Translating gives CASSDPGQPQHF.

V gene TRBV5-1 combines with J gene TRBJ1-1; tentative D call: TRBD1 (5 bases). This CDR3 spans 14 amino acids. V lost 2 bases and J lost 1, with 9 bases in between. CDR1 is SGHRS and CDR2 is YFSETQ in the germline V gene. CDR3 bases: TGCGCCAGCAGCTTCAAACAGGAGAACACTGAAGCTTTCTTT. Amino acids: CASSFKQENTEAFF.

This clone was seen more than once but under ten times. This chain connects TRBV5-1 to TRBJ1-1, with D hard to call. V lost 0 bases to trimming and J lost 4 bases, with 13 bases between them. This CDR3 comprises 15 residues. Germline V gene sequence: CDR1 SGHRS, CDR2 YFSETQ. The CDR3 is CASSLGVGGSTEAFF. CDR3 bases: TGCGCCAGCAGCTTGGGAGTTGGAGGGAGCACTGAAGCTTTCTTT.

The chain couples TRBV7-3 to TRBJ2-5; 16 bases align to TRBD2. Germline values: CDR1 SGHTA, CDR2 FQGTGA. Trimming removed 5 bases from V and 0 bases from J; junction bases left unmatched: 6. The CDR3 consists of 18 residues. The CDR3 sequence is CASSQGLAGGRNQETQYF. The CDR3 coding sequence is TGTGCCAGCAGCCAGGGACTAGCGGGGGGGAGGAACCAAGAGACCCAGTACTTC.

This clone was seen once. V usage is TRBV5-6 and J usage is TRBJ2-5; TRBD2 matches 9 bases. The CDR3 loop spans 12 amino acids. The V segment lost 4 bases and the J segment 7 bases; nucleotides outside the gene matches: 2. CDR1 and CDR2 (germline): SGHDT, YYEEEE. CDR3 coding DNA: TGTGCCAGCAGCCTTAGCGGGGGGACCCAGTACTTC. This gives the protein CASSLSGGTQYF.

The genes are TRBV5-1 and TRBJ2-7; 8 bases map to TRBD1. The CDR3 is 15 amino acids. Trimming at V came to 3 bases and at J to 2 bases, leaving 7 bases not matched to a gene. The germline CDR1 and CDR2 sequences are SGHRS and YFSETQ. The CDR3: CASSSLGGQAYEQYF. The CDR3 region has the DNA TGCGCCAGCAGCTCCCTAGGGGGACAGGCCTACGAGCAGTACTTC.

This sequence joins TRBV7-7 and TRBJ2-5, with 9 nucleotides matching TRBD1. The V gene's germline CDR1 is SSHAT and CDR2 FNYEAQ (reference sequence). The V and J ends lost 2 bases and 2 bases, in that order; junction bases with no gene match: 12. The CDR3 runs to 18 residues. CDR3 in amino acids: CASSLMYGGTGIQETQYF. The CDR3 region has the DNA TGTGCCAGCAGCTTAATGTATGGGGGGACAGGGATTCAAGAGACCCAGTACTTC. The whole variable domain, remainder taken from reference TRBV7-7 and TRBJ2-5, is GAGVSQSPRYKVTKRGQDVTLRCDPISSHATLYWYQQALGQGPEFLTYFNYEAQPDKSGLPSDRFSAERPEGSISTLTIQRTEQRDSAMYRCASSLMYGGTGIQETQYFGPGTRLLVL.

The chain recombines TRBV30 with TRBJ2-7; the D gene is possibly TRBD1 (6 bases). The CDR3 has 13 amino acids. The germline V gene has CDR1 GTSNPN and CDR2 SVGIG (reference sequence). V lost 0 bases, J lost 7 bases, and 13 bases lay in between. The CDR3 loop reads CAWSVQGTGEQYF. CDR3 DNA: TGTGCCTGGAGTGTACAGGGAACTGGAGAGCAGTACTTC.

The gene calls are TRBV10-3 and TRBJ1-1; the match to TRBD1 covers 9 bases. V dropped 11 bases and J dropped 6; count of bases not matched to a gene: 10. The CDR3 is 13 residues long. Germline values: CDR1 ENHRY, CDR2 SYGVKD. CDR3 loop: CAVTGTGLPEAFF. In nucleotides, the CDR3 is TGTGCCGTCACCGGGACAGGGTTACCTGAAGCTTTCTTT.

The gene calls are TRBV4-3 and TRBJ2-7; 11 nucleotides align to TRBD2. V was pared by 4 bases and J by 1 base, with 3 bases of the junction left unmatched. The CDR3 totals 15 residues. The V gene's germline CDR1 is LGHNA and CDR2 YSLEER. The CDR3 here is CASSPSSGGSYEQYF. CDR3 bases: TGCGCCAGCAGCCCTTCTAGCGGGGGGTCCTACGAGCAGTACTTC.

The chain uses TRBV7-2 and TRBJ2-7; D gene unclear. Germline V CDR1 and CDR2: SGHTA, FQGNSA. V lost 1 base to trimming and J lost 3 bases, with 13 bases between them. This CDR3 comprises 15 residues. The CDR3: CASSLGSLENYEQYF. CDR3 DNA: TGTGCCAGCAGCTTAGGCTCACTGGAGAACTACGAGCAGTACTTC.

The rearrangement joins TRBV6-1 to TRBJ1-1; weak D call: TRBD1 (5 bases). This CDR3 spans 10 amino acids. Trimming stripped 7 bases from V and 7 bases from J, with 7 bases between. Germline V gives CDR1 MNHNS, CDR2 SASEGT. CDR3 loop: CASIRVEAFF. The CDR3 DNA is TGTGCCAGCATCAGGGTTGAAGCTTTCTTT.

This chain connects TRBV9 to TRBJ1-2, with D possibly being TRBD1 (5 bases). The CDR3 length is 16 residues. V lost 3 bases, J lost 1 base, and 16 bases lay in between. Germline V gives CDR1 SGDLS, CDR2 YYNGEE. DNA for the CDR3: TGTGCCAGCAGCGGGGGCCGCGCAGATTATAACTATGGCTACACCTTC. Translation gives CASSGGRADYNYGYTF.

V is TRBV19 and J is TRBJ1-5, with a possible D match to TRBD1 (6 bases). The CDR3 totals 15 residues. The V and J ends lost 6 bases and 9 bases respectively, with 21 bases between them. Looked up from germline, CDR1 is LNHDA and CDR2 is SQIVND (reference sequence). The CDR3 sequence is CASRGLGQFLWPQHF. Written as DNA, the CDR3 is TGTGCCAGTAGGGGCCTAGGACAGTTTCTTTGGCCCCAGCATTTT.

The rearrangement links TRBV10-3 to TRBJ1-5, with D unresolved. The length of the CDR3 is 12 residues. Germline CDR1 is ENHRY and CDR2 is SYGVKD. Between the trimmed V and J ends, which lost 8 bases and 4 bases, there was a span of 9 bases. Written as DNA, the CDR3 is TGTGCCATCGTGGCGGTAAATCAGCCCCAGCATTTT. Its translation: CAIVAVNQPQHF.

The V gene is TRBV12-5, the J gene TRBJ2-1; 9 positions agree with TRBD2. This CDR3 comprises 18 residues. Per the germline V gene, CDR1 is LGHNT and CDR2 is FRNRAP. V was clipped by 0 bases and J by 7 bases; unmatched bases: 13. The CDR3 coding sequence is TGTGCTAGTGGTTTGGTACTGGGGCGGGGGGGCGAGAGGAATGAGCAGTTCTTC. Amino acid sequence: CASGLVLGRGGERNEQFF. The full variable domain, rest sourced from reference TRBV12-5 and TRBJ2-1, is DARVTQTPRHKVTEMGQEVTMRCQPILGHNTVFWYRQTMMQGLELLAYFRNRAPLDDSGMPKDRFSAEMPDATLATLKIQPSEPRDSAVYFCASGLVLGRGGERNEQFFGPGTRLTVL.